Sequencing of this T cell receptor (beta chain) was carried out in a study of PD-1 blockade in classical Hodgkin lymphoma. Study-wide results and caveats: Those starting nivolumab under 1 year post-ASCT were excluded.

Sequencing was performed with immunoSEQ multiplex PCR; in TCRdb, only in-frame clones are kept and a portion is missing. The table has under 80,000 clones, 71% seen once. In every patient, relapse followed autologous stem cell transplantation, while exposure to brentuximab vedotin differed. Points on this clone: Its antigen is unknown.

CDR3 length: 15 amino acids. Germline CDR1 SGHVS, CDR2 FNYEAQ. Between the trimmed V and J ends, which lost 5 bases and 4 bases, there was a span of 18 bases. This receptor was identified in a human donor with classical Hodgkin lymphoma. Sequencing was performed on peripheral blood mononuclear cells (PBMCs), taken before the second cycle of nivolumab. The J gene is TRBJ2-7, the V gene TRBV7-6, with D possibly being TRBD2 (6 bases). The CDR3 protein is CASSLTASGLYEQYF. CDR3 coding DNA: TGTGCCAGCAGCCTCACGGCCTCCGGACTATACGAGCAGTACTTC.